The T cell receptor (beta chain) described here comes from a study of T cell responses to AZD1222 COVID-19 vaccine. Study findings and constraints: Receipt of two AZD1222 doses was followed by a rise in Spike-specific TCR breadth and depth. The sample set comprised mostly white British donors with more females, and clonal diversity was possibly underestimated. Reports say nearly half of spike-specific TCRs go after unmutated variant regions.

A remark on this clone: Its antigen is not identified.

Sequencing was performed with immunoSEQ multiplex PCR; in TCRdb, only in-frame clones are kept and a portion is missing. The table records 150,000 to 200,000 clones, around 92% of them present only once. V was pared by 1 base and J by 5 bases, with 11 bases between. This CDR3 is 15 amino acids long. The germline CDR1 and CDR2 sequences are SGHNT and YENEEA. The receptor comes from an adult in good health. V and J are TRBV11-3 and TRBJ1-4; a possible D gene is TRBD1 (6 bases). The material was peripheral blood, obtained on day 0 of MenACWY control vaccination. CDR3 in amino acids: CASSLGGHRNEKLFF. CDR3 sequence (DNA): TGTGCCAGCAGCTTAGGGGGACATCGAAATGAAAAACTGTTTTTT.